The rows below give T cell receptor beta chains drawn from one sample of a study of PD-1 blockade in classical Hodgkin lymphoma. Only in-frame clones appear in the TCRdb table, and some are missing; sequencing was by immunoSEQ multiplex PCR. The sample records some 52,000 clones, roughly 86% being singletons. The sequencing used peripheral blood mononuclear cells (PBMCs), collected before the fourth cycle of nivolumab. Source of these receptors: a human donor with classical Hodgkin lymphoma. Each CDR3 is given with its conserved first and last residue. The D gene is left open where the match is weak. Size is omitted from some rows. Given values are once, few, many or a class for expanded clones.

CDR3 length	J gene	D gene	V gene	clone size	CDR3 protein	CDR3 DNA
14	TRBJ1-2	NA	TRBV28	NA	CASSSPGRYYGYTF	TGTGCCAGCAGTTCCCCGGGGCGCTACTATGGCTACACCTTC
15	TRBJ2-7	TRBD1	TRBV5-8	NA	CASSLSGQGSGEQYF	TGTGCCAGCAGCTTATCCGGACAGGGAAGTGGCGAGCAGTACTTC
14	TRBJ2-1	TRBD2	TRBV19	NA	CASRGLAGGYEQFF	TGTGCCAGTAGGGGACTAGCGGGAGGGTATGAGCAGTTCTTC
14	TRBJ2-6	NA	TRBV19	NA	CASRQFSGANVLTF	TGTGCCAGCAGACAGTTCTCTGGGGCCAACGTCCTGACTTTC
13	TRBJ2-7	NA	TRBV14	NA	CASADISSYEQYF	TGTGCCAGCGCCGACATCAGCTCCTACGAGCAGTACTTC
13	TRBJ1-5	TRBD1	TRBV2	NA	CASRDRGQQPQHF	TGTGCCAGCAGGGACAGGGGGCAGCAGCCCCAGCATTTT
15	TRBJ1-3	NA	TRBV15	NA	CATSNRAKSGNTIYF	TGTGCCACCAGCAATCGCGCCAAATCTGGAAACACCATATATTTT
14	TRBJ2-7	NA	TRBV4-1	NA	CASSQSSTVYEQYF	TGCGCCAGCAGCCAATCGTCGACCGTCTACGAGCAGTACTTC
13	TRBJ2-3	NA	TRBV7-9	once	CASSWPRGDTQYF	TGTGCCAGCAGCTGGCCGAGGGGAGATACGCAGTATTTT
14	TRBJ1-3	NA	TRBV2	NA	CASRGMASGNTIYF	TGTGCCTCCCGGGGAATGGCCTCTGGAAACACCATATATTTT
16	TRBJ1-4	NA	TRBV9	NA	CASSAGQSYGDEKLFF	TGTGCCAGCAGCGCCGGACAGTCCTATGGGGACGAAAAACTGTTTTTT
11	TRBJ2-1	NA	TRBV29-1	NA	CSVDGGNEQFF	TGCAGCGTTGATGGTGGGAATGAGCAGTTCTTC
13	TRBJ2-1	NA	TRBV2	few	CASSSLSYNEQFF	TGTGCCAGCAGCAGCTTGTCCTACAATGAGCAGTTCTTC
15	TRBJ1-5	NA	TRBV27	NA	CASGRPQGSNQPQHF	TGTGCCAGCGGCCGTCCTCAGGGGAGCAATCAGCCCCAGCATTTT
18	TRBJ2-3	TRBD2	TRBV2	NA	CASSSGTSGTRSTDTQYF	TGTGCCAGCAGTTCCGGGACTAGCGGAACCCGTAGCACAGATACGCAGTATTTT
15	TRBJ2-2	TRBD1	TRBV19	few	CASSGGQGNTGELFF	TGTGCCAGTAGTGGGGGACAGGGAAATACCGGGGAGCTGTTTTTT
15	TRBJ2-1	NA	TRBV6-4	few	CASSDGVGDYNEQFF	TGTGCCAGCAGTGACGGGGTGGGAGATTACAATGAGCAGTTCTTC
11	TRBJ1-1	NA	TRBV19	NA	CASMRNTEAFF	TGTGCCAGTATGAGGAACACTGAAGCTTTCTTT
13	TRBJ2-3	NA	TRBV27	NA	CASCRGRADTQYF	TGTGCCAGTTGCAGGGGCCGGGCAGATACGCAGTATTTT
15	TRBJ2-2	NA	TRBV5-4	NA	CASSLLDSDTGELFF	TGTGCCAGCAGCCTCCTGGACTCCGACACCGGGGAGCTGTTTTTT
10	TRBJ2-3	NA	TRBV7-9	NA	CASSFGEQYF	TGTGCCAGCAGCTTTGGGGAGCAGTATTTT
18	TRBJ1-4	NA	TRBV5-6	NA	CASSGRQGGRATNEKLFF	TGTGCCAGCAGCGGACGACAAGGGGGGCGTGCAACTAATGAAAAACTGTTTTTT
13	TRBJ1-1	NA	TRBV7-2	few	CASSSGRGYKAFF	TGTGCCAGCAGCTCTGGACGAGGATACAAAGCTTTCTTT
15	TRBJ2-7	TRBD2	TRBV19	NA	CASSITSSGSYEQYF	TGTGCCAGTAGTATAACCTCTAGCGGCTCCTACGAGCAGTACTTC
19	TRBJ2-5	TRBD2	TRBV4-1	once	CASSQEGKGRLAGSETQYF	TGCGCCAGCAGCCAAGAAGGGAAAGGGAGACTAGCGGGAAGTGAGACCCAGTACTTC
20	TRBJ2-7	TRBD1	TRBV14	NA	CASSQEGDRGTPRSSYEQYF	TGTGCCAGCAGCCAAGAAGGGGACAGGGGCACCCCTAGGAGCTCCTACGAGCAGTACTTC
15	TRBJ1-4	NA	TRBV28	NA	CASSLRGRQREKLFF	TGTGCCAGCAGTTTACGCGGAAGACAACGTGAAAAACTGTTTTTT